One and the same sample provided the 28 T cell receptor beta chains below, sequenced in a study of post-analysis software for immune sequencing data. These receptors have no known antigen. Prepared TCR beta cDNA libraries contained unique molecular identifiers. MiXCR was run by TCRdb on the PCR reads, yielding one entry per CDR3 protein. The sample yields some 690,000 distinct CDR3 sequences, 59% seen once. Points from the study as a whole: Elevated frequency relative to controls characterized four or five TRBV segments in patients, TRBV5-6, TRBV5-1 and TRBV20-1 among them.

Source material: blood. The receptors come from a girl aged 2 to 9 with multiple sclerosis.

The chain is built from TRBV6-2 or TRBV6-3 and TRBJ2-3, with no clear D. Trimming took 6 bases from V and 2 from J, leaving 15 bases between them. The CDR3 length is 15 residues. The germline V gene encodes CDR1 MNHEY and CDR2 SVGEGT. The CDR3 coding sequence is TGTGCCAGCAGCCTTGTCGTTTCGATCACAGATACGCAGTATTTT. This sequence encodes CASSLVVSITDTQYF.

The chain is built from TRBV3-1 and TRBJ2-6; D gene ambiguous. This CDR3 has 14 residues. V lost 1 base and J 0 bases, leaving 1 base between the germline ends. CDR1 LGHDT and CDR2 YNNKEL come from the germline V gene (reference sequence). For the CDR3, the DNA is TGTGCCAGCAGCCAAGTCTCTGGGGCCAACGTCCTGACTTTC. This sequence encodes CASSQVSGANVLTF.

CDR3 amino acids: CASSQVGGGEDGYTF. The CDR3 coding sequence is TGTGCCAGCAGCCAAGTAGGTGGGGGCGAAGATGGCTACACCTTC. The chain is built from TRBV3-1 and TRBJ1-2; D might be TRBD1 (6 bases). CDR3 size: 15 residues. The V gene's germline CDR1 is LGHDT and CDR2 YNNKEL (reference sequence). The V gene lost 1 base and the J gene lost 6 bases, with 15 bases spanning the gap.

This clonotype was detected only a few times. The chain uses TRBV5-5 and TRBJ2-7; TRBD2 aligns across 8 bases. Germline V gives CDR1 SGHKS, CDR2 YYEKEE (reference sequence). CDR3 length: 13 amino acids. J was trimmed by 3 bases and V by 5 bases; bases with no gene match: 4. The CDR3 bases are TGTGCCAGCAGAACGGGAGGGGTCTACGAGCAGTACTTC. This translates into CASRTGGVYEQYF.

This chain joins TRBV24-1 and TRBJ2-1; D gene unclear. Trimming cost V 3 bases and J 7 bases, with 6 bases left between them. CDR3 length: 12 amino acids. Germline CDR1 KGHDR, CDR2 SFDVKD. The CDR3 bases are TGTGCCACCAGTGATCCGAGTAATGAGCAGTTCTTC. Translating gives CATSDPSNEQFF.

The chain is built from TRBV7-2 and TRBJ2-1; TRBD2 is a possible D gene (5 bases). V was pared by 6 bases and J by 8 bases, with 14 bases between. Germline CDR1 is SGHTA and CDR2 is FQGNSA. There are 13 residues in the CDR3. CDR3 bases: TGTGCCAGCAGGTGGGCTAGCCGCGATGAGCAGTTCTTC. This codes for CASRWASRDEQFF.

This chain's CDR3 is CATSLAGGKNIQYF. The CDR3 DNA follows: TGTGCCACCAGCTTGGCAGGGGGCAAAAACATTCAGTACTTC. V usage is TRBV27 and J usage is TRBJ2-4; 7 bases match TRBD1. CDR3 length: 14 amino acids. In germline, CDR1 is MNHEY, CDR2 SMNVEV (reference sequence). V dropped 10 bases and J dropped 3; count of bases not matched to a gene: 9.

This chain joins TRBV7-3 and TRBJ1-1; D not resolved. Trimming left V 5 bases short and J 4 bases short, with 14 bases between. Germline V gives CDR1 SGHTA, CDR2 FQGTGA. The CDR3 spans 14 residues. CDR3 bases: TGTGCCAGCAGCCCAATGGGCGGGAGCACTGAAGCTTTCTTT. The encoded protein is CASSPMGGSTEAFF. Drawing the rest from reference TRBV7-3 and TRBJ1-1, the complete variable domain is GAGVSQTPSNKVTEKGKYVELRCDPISGHTALYWYRQSLGQGPEFLIYFQGTGAADDSGLPNDRFFAVRPEGSVSTLKIQRTERGDSAVYLCASSPMGGSTEAFFGQGTRLTVV.

This rearrangement joins TRBV5-1 to TRBJ2-3; D is unresolved. The CDR3 contains 15 residues. From germline, CDR1 is SGHRS and CDR2 YFSETQ. Trimming cost V 0 bases and J 2 bases, with 10 bases left between them. The CDR3 loop reads CASSLARTNTDTQYF. The CDR3 nucleotides are TGCGCCAGCAGCTTGGCCAGAACAAACACAGATACGCAGTATTTT. Together with reference TRBV5-1 and TRBJ2-3, the CDR3 gives the full variable domain: KAGVTQTPRYLIKTRGQQVTLSCSPISGHRSVSWYQQTPGQGLQFLFEYFSETQRNKGNFPGRFSGRQFSNSRSEMNVSTLELGDSALYLCASSLARTNTDTQYFGPGTRLTVL.

The chain links TRBV4-1 to TRBJ2-7; D call uncertain. Germline CDR1 reads MGHRA; CDR2 reads YSYEKL. The V end lost 2 bases, the J end lost 0 bases, and 8 bases lay between the germline ends. The CDR3 contains 14 residues. In nucleotides, the CDR3 is TGCGCCAGCAGCCAACGGTCAGCCTCCTACGAGCAGTACTTC. Protein sequence: CASSQRSASYEQYF.

The chain uses TRBV7-3 and TRBJ2-6; D unclear. The length of the CDR3 is 16 residues. V was pared by 2 bases and J by 0 bases, with 8 bases between. Per the germline V gene, CDR1 is SGHTA and CDR2 is FQGTGA. The CDR3 coding sequence is TGTGCCAGCAGCTTATCAGTCCCCTCTGGGGCCAACGTCCTGACTTTC. Encoded protein: CASSLSVPSGANVLTF.

This clonotype was observed once. The CDR3 protein is CASRDGPREPLQFTDTQYF. The DNA of the CDR3 is TGTGCCAGCAGAGACGGCCCTCGGGAGCCCCTCCAATTCACAGATACGCAGTATTTT. The chain links TRBV6-1 to TRBJ2-3, with a possible D match to TRBD2 (6 bases). Germline V lookup: CDR1 MNHNS, CDR2 SASEGT. The CDR3 consists of 19 residues. V gave up 6 bases and J gave up 2 bases, with 27 bases separating them.

There are a few counts of this clonotype. The chain couples TRBV6-5 to TRBJ2-1; 7 bases agree with TRBD2. The CDR3 contains 16 residues. V trimming: 2 bases; J trimming: 5 bases; junction bases outside the gene matches: 9. Germline V lookup: CDR1 MNHEY, CDR2 SVGAGI. The chain's CDR3 is CASSYLPSGYHNEQFF. DNA of the CDR3: TGTGCCAGCAGTTACCTCCCTAGCGGATACCACAATGAGCAGTTCTTC.

J is TRBJ1-1 and V is TRBV6-1; TRBD1 might be the D (5 bases). V lost 7 bases to trimming and J lost 6 bases, with 18 bases between them. Germline loops: CDR1 MNHNS, CDR2 SASEGT. The CDR3 sequence is 14 residues long. The CDR3 DNA is TGTGCCAGCAAGAAACTAGGGGAATCGGCTGAAGCTTTCTTT. Translation: CASKKLGESAEAFF.

This chain joins TRBV6-2 or TRBV6-3 and TRBJ2-4, with D tentatively TRBD1 (5 bases). The CDR3 sequence is 11 residues long. The V end was cut by 6 bases, the J end by 8 bases, with 8 bases between. Germline lookup yields CDR1 MNHEY and CDR2 SVGEGT. CDR3 protein: CASRTRDIQYF. CDR3 in DNA: TGTGCCAGCAGGACCAGGGACATTCAGTACTTC.

This rearrangement joins TRBV7-9 to TRBJ2-4; TRBD1 agrees at 7 bases. The DNA end is a closer match to TRBJ2-7, so the J assignment may be wrong. There are 12 residues in the CDR3. Per germline, CDR1 SEHNR and CDR2 FQNEAQ (reference sequence). The CDR3 is CASSPGTDEQYF. In DNA, the CDR3 is TGTGCCAGCAGCCCTGGGACAGACGAGCAGTACTTC.

This clonotype has just a few counts. The rearrangement joins TRBV29-1 to TRBJ2-6; D is ambiguous. The germline CDR1 and CDR2 sequences are SQVTM and ANQGSEA. The CDR3 runs to 14 residues. The germline V and J ends were trimmed by 4 bases and 1 base, with 8 bases remaining between them. The CDR3 DNA follows: TGCAGCGTTGGGGCGATATCTGGGGCCAACGTCCTGACTTTC. Amino acids: CSVGAISGANVLTF.

This sequence joins TRBV20-1 and TRBJ2-1; D is ambiguous. The J call may be wrong; the DNA end is better matched by TRBJ2-7. CDR1 is DFQATT and CDR2 is SNEGSKA in the germline V gene (reference sequence). This CDR3 has 13 residues. The CDR3: CSAPPIGYNEQYF. The DNA of the CDR3 is TGCAGTGCCCCTCCAATAGGGTACAATGAGCAGTACTTC.

This clonotype was observed once. For the CDR3, the DNA is TGTGCCTGGAATCAGAAGCGGGGCCCCTCGGATACGCAGTATTTT. As protein: CAWNQKRGPSDTQYF. V usage is TRBV30 and J usage is TRBJ2-3, with 7 bases that match TRBD2. J gave up 6 bases and V 4 bases, and 13 bases lay outside the gene matches. The germline gives CDR1 GTSNPN, CDR2 SVGIG (reference sequence). The CDR3 contains 15 residues.

The genes are TRBV19 and TRBJ2-7; the D gene is possibly TRBD2 (6 bases). In germline, CDR1 is LNHDA, CDR2 SQIVND (reference sequence). V was clipped by 9 bases and J by 6 bases, with 15 bases between them. The CDR3 totals 12 residues. The CDR3: CASATRFGEQYF. The CDR3 nucleotides are TGTGCCAGCGCGACTAGATTTGGCGAGCAGTACTTC.

V usage is TRBV9 and J usage is TRBJ2-5, with 14 bases that match TRBD2. The last part of the DNA fits TRBJ2-7 better; the J call may be wrong. Germline lookup yields CDR1 SGDLS and CDR2 YYNGEE. This CDR3 has 18 amino acids. CDR3 region: CASSVAPSGTSGSDEQYF. CDR3 nucleotide sequence: TGTGCCAGCAGCGTAGCCCCTTCCGGGACTAGCGGGAGCGACGAGCAGTACTTC.

In DNA form, the CDR3 reads TGTGCCAGCAGCTGGGACAGGGGGAACACTGAAGCTTTCTTT. This gives the protein CASSWDRGNTEAFF. The V and J genes are TRBV5-6 and TRBJ1-1, with TRBD1 identical over 10 bases. The germline gives CDR1 SGHDT, CDR2 YYEEEE. The CDR3 sequence is 14 residues long. V shed 3 bases, J shed 1 base, and the junction held 0 bases outside the gene matches.

The chain links TRBV7-2 to TRBJ1-2; D unresolved. Trimming cost V 0 bases and J 4 bases, with 9 bases left between them. This CDR3 contains 14 residues. Germline V gene sequence: CDR1 SGHTA, CDR2 FQGNSA. CDR3 coding DNA: TGTGCCAGCAGCTTAGCCGTAGACATCTATGGCTACACCTTC. It specifies CASSLAVDIYGYTF.

This clonotype was seen only a few times. V usage is TRBV7-9 and J usage is TRBJ2-4, with no clear D. The CDR3 spans 12 residues. Deletions cut 6 bases from V and 6 bases from J, with 9 bases between. The V gene's germline CDR1 is SEHNR and CDR2 FQNEAQ (reference sequence). The CDR3 DNA reads TGTGCCAGCAGGGGAAGGAGAAACATTCAGTACTTC. It is translated as CASRGRRNIQYF.

This clonotype was seen more than once but under ten times. The rearrangement joins TRBV20-1 to TRBJ2-3; 10 bases line up with TRBD2. The CDR3 is 17 residues long. Germline V gives CDR1 DFQATT, CDR2 SNEGSKA (reference sequence). Losses at the gene ends were 0 bases for V and 3 bases for J; bases not matched to a gene: 9. DNA for the CDR3: TGCAGTGCTAGAGACCCCCGGCTAGCGGGAGTAACAGATACGCAGTATTTT. Protein sequence: CSARDPRLAGVTDTQYF.

CDR3 bases: TGTGCCATCAGGGGCGGGGCAGTCTCCTACGAGCAGTACTTC. Amino acid sequence: CAIRGGAVSYEQYF. The chain uses TRBV10-3 and TRBJ2-7; D is possibly TRBD2 (6 bases). CDR1 and CDR2 (germline): ENHRY, SYGVKD. The CDR3 consists of 14 residues. Trimming removed 6 bases at V and 0 bases at J, with 12 bases between.

This sequence joins TRBV7-2 and TRBJ2-3, with TRBD2 matching over 8 bases. This CDR3 contains 13 residues. V lost 5 bases, J lost 11 bases, and 9 bases stayed unmatched. Germline assignment: CDR1 SGHTA and CDR2 FQGNSA. CDR3 in amino acids: CASSSQLAAQQYF. The CDR3 region has the DNA TGTGCCAGCAGCAGCCAACTAGCGGCTCAGCAGTATTTT.

The CDR3 is CASSARAYEQFF. Written as DNA, the CDR3 is TGTGCCAGCAGCGCCCGGGCCTATGAGCAGTTCTTC. The chain uses TRBV5-6 and TRBJ2-1; D is ambiguous. V gave up 4 bases and J gave up 8 bases, with 10 bases separating them. CDR1 SGHDT and CDR2 YYEEEE come from the germline V gene. This CDR3 is 12 amino acids long.